The 17 T cell receptor beta chains presented below share a single source sample, sequenced in a study of tumor and adjacent non-tumor tissue in lung cancer. TCRbeta libraries were built with three rounds of nested PCR, modified from ARM-PCR. MiXCR was run by TCRdb on the multiplex PCR reads, yielding one entry per CDR3 protein. Of 120,000 or so distinct CDR3 sequences in the sample, approximately 87% are singletons; the top ten hold about 23%. No cell sorting was done before RNA was extracted from the tissue. The material sequenced was lung tumor tissue. The receptors shown here come from a man aged 70-80 years with non-small cell lung cancer.

Details on this clonotype: Given the absence of the conserved phenylalanine or tryptophan at the CDR3 end, a read error is likely. V and J are TRBV20-1 and TRBJ2-5; 9 bases align to TRBD1. The length of the CDR3 is 14 residues. Germline CDR1 reads DFQATT; CDR2 reads SNEGSKA (reference sequence). J gave up 3 bases and V 5 bases, and 7 bases lay outside the gene matches. CDR3 nucleotide sequence: TGCAGTGCTTACCTTCGACAGGGGGAAGAGACCCAGTACTTA. As protein: CSAYLRQGEETQYL.

Worth noting for this clonotype: The germline gene is not matched at one end of the junction; a read error may be the cause. CDR3 region: CASNLGTSDNPFF. As DNA, the CDR3 is TGCGCCAGCAACTTAGGGACATCCGATAATCCATTCTTT. The rearrangement uses TRBV11-2 and TRBJ1-1; tentative D call: TRBD1 (6 bases). Germline V gene sequence: CDR1 SGHAT, CDR2 FQNNGV. The CDR3 totals 13 residues.

V is TRBV10-1 and J is TRBJ2-1; D may be TRBD1 (5 bases). The CDR3 runs 15 residues. Trimming cost V 3 bases and J 6 bases, with 15 bases left between them. Germline CDR1 WNHNN, CDR2 SYGVQD (reference sequence). The CDR3 region has the DNA TGCGCCAGCAGTGAACGCTCAGGGATAGGCAATGAGCAGTTCTTC. Its protein is CASSERSGIGNEQFF.

About this clonotype: Given the absence of the conserved phenylalanine or tryptophan at the CDR3 end, a read error is likely. This rearrangement joins TRBV10-2 to TRBJ2-1; D is possibly TRBD1 or TRBD2 (5 bases each). CDR3 length equals 15 residues. Per germline, CDR1 WSHSY and CDR2 SAAADI. The CDR3: CAIRSPGPSSHEQFI. Here the CDR3 DNA reads TGCGCTATCAGGTCCCCGGGACCCTCTTCTCATGAGCAGTTCATC.

Regarding this clonotype: The junction shows a germline mismatch at one end, possibly a read error. This chain joins TRBV29-1 and TRBJ2-2, with 11 bases matching TRBD1. The CDR3 has 15 residues. Germline CDR1 reads SQVTM; CDR2 reads ANQGSEA. Written as DNA, the CDR3 is TGCGGCGTCACAGGGACAGGGGGTTCGACCGGGGAGCCGTTTTTT. This sequence encodes CGVTGTGGSTGEPFF.

For this clonotype: The CDR3 does not close with the conserved phenylalanine or tryptophan, likely indicating a read error. The chain links TRBV11-2 to TRBJ2-3; a possible D gene is TRBD1 (5 bases). CDR3 length equals 14 residues. CDR1 SGHAT and CDR2 FQNNGV come from the germline V gene. The CDR3 sequence is CANSPTPGSNRQYL. CDR3 DNA sequence: TGTGCCAACAGCCCAACCCCAGGGTCAAATAGGCAGTATCTT.

This clonotype has only a few counts. This chain uses TRBV6-2 or TRBV6-3 with TRBJ2-2; tentative D call: TRBD2 (5 bases). The ends were cut back, 7 bases at V and 3 bases at J, with 12 bases in the middle. There are 14 residues in the CDR3. The germline CDR1 and CDR2 sequences are MNHEY and SVGEGT. The CDR3 region has the DNA TGTGCCAGCACTGGACTCCGGGACACCGGGGAGCTGTTTTTT. Its protein is CASTGLRDTGELFF.

On this clonotype: A much larger clone sits a single nucleotide away, making a read error possible. The CDR3 carries no conserved terminal phenylalanine or tryptophan, so it likely arises from a read error. The V call is TRBV20-1, the J call TRBJ2-7; D possibly corresponds to TRBD1 (5 bases). CDR1 and CDR2 (germline): DFQATT, SNEGSKA (reference sequence). V shed 5 bases and J shed 3 bases, with 11 bases lying between them. The CDR3 contains 12 residues. Here the CDR3 reads CSAPRDFYEQYL. Here the CDR3 DNA reads TGCAGTGCTCCCAGGGATTTCTACGAGCAGTACCTC.

This clonotype was seen more than once but under ten times. V gene TRBV11-1 combines with J gene TRBJ2-7; TRBD1 aligns across 11 bases. The CDR3 contains 15 residues. Germline V CDR1 and CDR2: SGHAT, FQDESV (reference sequence). The CDR3 region has the DNA TGTATCAGCAGCCTATCGGGACAGGGGGCCTACGAGCAGTACTTC. It specifies CISSLSGQGAYEQYF. Filled out from reference TRBV11-1 and TRBJ2-7, the complete variable domain reads EAEVAQSPRYKITEKSQAVAFWCDPISGHATLYWYRQILGQGPELLVQFQDESVVDDSQLPKDRFSAERLKGVDSTLKIQPAELGDSAMYLCISSLSGQGAYEQYFGPGTRLTVT.

Comments on this clonotype: This CDR3 fails to terminate in the conserved phenylalanine or tryptophan, so it likely reflects a read error. The rearrangement joins TRBV11-2 to TRBJ2-7, with D tentatively TRBD1 (6 bases). The CDR3 runs 15 residues. Germline CDR1 SGHAT, CDR2 FQNNGV. As DNA, the CDR3 is TGCGCCAGCAGCCCGTACTCCGGGACAATCTACGAGCAGTACTTA. Translation gives CASSPYSGTIYEQYL.

Concerning this clonotype: At one boundary the junction diverges from the germline segment, which might be a read error. The rearrangement links TRBV11-2 to TRBJ2-3, with a possible D match to TRBD1 (5 bases). Per germline, CDR1 SGHAT and CDR2 FQNNGV. CDR3 length equals 13 residues. The CDR3 reads CATSGRITGTQYF. CDR3 nucleotides: TGTGCCACGTCTGGTCGGATCACAGGTACGCAATATTTT.

The chain joins TRBV29-1 to TRBJ2-1, with 12 bases fitting TRBD2. The J call may be wrong; the DNA end is better matched by TRBJ2-7. CDR3 length: 14 amino acids. CDR1 and CDR2 from the germline V gene are SQVTM and ANQGSEA. CDR3 loop: CSVIPSGRANEQYF. The CDR3 DNA follows: TGCAGTGTCATCCCTAGCGGGAGGGCCAATGAGCAGTACTTC.

The rearrangement links TRBV29-1 to TRBJ2-1; TRBD2 matches at 7 bases. The CDR3 covers 14 residues. V trimming: 7 bases; J trimming: 8 bases; junction bases outside the gene matches: 14. CDR1 SQVTM and CDR2 ANQGSEA come from the germline V gene. The CDR3 DNA follows: TGCAGCGCTGCTGGGAGGGGCACAAACTATGAGCAGTTCTTC. Translation: CSAAGRGTNYEQFF.

The chain links TRBV29-1 to TRBJ2-2; D gene uncertain. The V gene lost 8 bases and the J gene lost 7 bases, with 11 bases spanning the gap. The length of the CDR3 is 11 residues. Germline values: CDR1 SQVTM, CDR2 ANQGSEA. The CDR3 region is CSTLWIGELFF. The CDR3, as DNA: TGCAGCACACTTTGGATCGGGGAGCTGTTTTTT.

Remarks on this clonotype: The CDR3 ends on some other residue instead of the conserved phenylalanine or tryptophan, so this is likely a read error. The chain employs TRBV14 and TRBJ2-2; no reliable D call. The CDR3 runs to 17 residues. Germline V gene sequence: CDR1 SGHDN, CDR2 FVKESK. V lost 3 bases, J lost 5 bases, and 19 bases lay in between. CDR3 protein: CASSQDGPGQRTGELFL. CDR3 DNA sequence: TGTGCCAGCAGCCAGGACGGTCCCGGCCAGAGGACCGGGGAGCTGTTTTTG.

The J gene is TRBJ2-7, the V gene TRBV6-6; D gene ambiguous. V was pared by 0 bases and J by 10 bases, with 13 bases between. Germline CDR1 is MNHNY and CDR2 is SVGAGI (reference sequence). This CDR3 is built from 13 residues. The chain's CDR3 is CASSYSRAYYQYF. In DNA, the CDR3 is TGTGCCAGCAGTTACTCACGGGCCTACTATCAGTACTTC.

This clonotype came up once. The chain couples TRBV29-1 to TRBJ1-1; D might be TRBD1 (6 bases). This CDR3 spans 13 amino acids. Per the germline V gene, CDR1 is SQVTM and CDR2 is ANQGSEA. Trimming took 1 base from V and 14 from J, leaving 20 bases between them. The CDR3 sequence: CSVEGQASTESFF. The DNA for the CDR3 is TGCAGCGTTGAAGGACAGGCAAGCACTGAATCCTTCTTT. Based on the CDR3 plus reference TRBV29-1 and TRBJ1-1, the full variable domain is SAVISQKPSRDICQRGTSLTIQCQVDSQVTMMFWYRQQPGQSLTLIATANQGSEATYESGFVIDKFPISRPNLTFSTLTVSNMSPEDSSIYLCSVEGQASTESFFGQGTRLTVV.